Below, 14 T cell receptor beta chains from the same sample are listed, as sequenced in a study of neoadjuvant nivolumab and ipilimumab in lung cancer. Libraries were prepared by immunoSEQ multiplex PCR; TCRdb keeps only in-frame clonotypes and omits some of them. Among about 3,900 clones listed, approximately 71% were seen once. The starting material was peripheral blood, obtained after neoadjuvant nivolumab, alone or with ipilimumab, at or shortly before surgery. The source of these receptors is an adult with non-small cell lung cancer.

This chain connects TRBV19 to TRBJ2-2, with a tentative D call TRBD1 (6 bases). The V end lost 3 bases, the J end lost 0 bases, and 8 bases lay between the germline ends. This CDR3 has 15 amino acids. From germline, CDR1 is LNHDA and CDR2 SQIVND (reference sequence). The CDR3 protein is CASSIRQANTGELFF. CDR3 coding DNA: TGTGCCAGTAGTATTAGACAGGCGAACACCGGGGAGCTGTTTTTT.

The chain has TRBV9 and TRBJ2-3, with 11 nucleotides matching TRBD2. Trimming removed 3 bases from V and 6 bases from J; junction bases left unmatched: 3. Germline V CDR1 and CDR2: SGDLS, YYNGEE. This CDR3 spans 14 amino acids. DNA of the CDR3: TGTGCCAGCAGCGCTAGCGGGAGGTCGGATACGCAGTATTTT. It yields the protein CASSASGRSDTQYF.

The table lists this clone with a few counts. The chain has TRBV7-9 and TRBJ1-1; D remains unclear. Germline CDR1 is SEHNR and CDR2 is FQNEAQ (reference sequence). This CDR3 region has 9 residues. V gave up 7 bases and J gave up 11 bases, with 8 bases separating them. The CDR3 is CASTSMAFF. The CDR3 DNA reads as TGTGCCAGCACAAGTATGGCTTTCTTT.

On this clone itself: At one end, the junction sequence differs from germline, possibly due to a read error. The V gene is TRBV7-9, the J gene TRBJ2-7; 8 bases match TRBD2. The CDR3 loop spans 13 amino acids. The germline V gene encodes CDR1 SEHNR and CDR2 FQNEAQ (reference sequence). The CDR3 protein is CASSVAGLYEQYF. The CDR3 nucleotides read TGTGCCAGCAGCGTAGCGGGGTTATACGAGCAGTACTTC.

CDR3 nucleotide sequence: TGTGCCAGTAGTATCTACCCCGGGACAGGCAACTATGGCTACACCTTC. Its translation: CASSIYPGTGNYGYTF. J is TRBJ1-2 and V is TRBV19, with 8 positions matching TRBD1. CDR1 is LNHDA, CDR2 SQIVND, per germline (reference sequence). The CDR3 is made up of 16 amino acids. V shed 3 bases, J shed 2 bases, and the junction held 8 bases outside the gene matches.

V gene TRBV14 combines with J gene TRBJ1-2; weak D call: TRBD1 (6 bases). Per the germline V gene, CDR1 is SGHDN and CDR2 is FVKESK. The CDR3 covers 15 residues. Trimming removed 2 bases at V and 4 bases at J, with 14 bases between. The CDR3 nucleotides are TGTGCCAGCAGCCAAAGAACAGGGACGACCTATGGCTACACCTTC. Amino acids: CASSQRTGTTYGYTF.

The V and J genes are TRBV29-1 and TRBJ2-2, with 8 bases lining up with TRBD2. Germline V CDR1 and CDR2: SQVTM, ANQGSEA. J lost 0 bases, V lost 7 bases, and 7 bases had no gene match. This CDR3 has 15 residues. The CDR3 DNA reads TGCAGCGCCTCAAGCGGGAGATCGAACACCGGGGAGCTGTTTTTT. Protein sequence: CSASSGRSNTGELFF.

This clone was observed once. The CDR3, as DNA: TGCGCCAGCAGCTTGGACAGAGGATTCTCCCTCTCCTACGAGCAGTACTTC. It is translated as CASSLDRGFSLSYEQYF. The rearrangement joins TRBV5-1 to TRBJ2-7; D is undetermined. This CDR3 has 17 amino acids. V was shortened by 0 bases and J by 0 bases, with 16 bases between the two germline ends. Germline V gene data show CDR1 as SGHRS and CDR2 as YFSETQ.

This sequence joins TRBV7-9 and TRBJ2-7; the match to TRBD2 covers 9 bases. Unmatched junction bases numbered 7, after V lost 1 base and J lost 6 bases. In germline, CDR1 is SEHNR, CDR2 FQNEAQ (reference sequence). The CDR3 loop spans 15 amino acids. The CDR3, as DNA: TGTGCCAGCAGCTTAGGACTAGCGGTGGGGGGCGAGCAGTACTTC. Protein sequence: CASSLGLAVGGEQYF.

V usage is TRBV2 and J usage is TRBJ1-1; D unclear. CDR1 SNHLY and CDR2 FYNNEI come from the germline V gene. Trimming left V 1 base short and J 4 bases short, with 10 bases between. This CDR3 contains 14 residues. The CDR3 protein is CASSEEGGPTEAFF. The CDR3, as DNA: TGTGCCAGCAGTGAAGAGGGAGGGCCCACTGAAGCTTTCTTT.

V and J are TRBV19 and TRBJ2-2, with D tentatively TRBD1 or TRBD2 (5 bases each). The CDR3 runs to 14 residues. The V end was cut by 2 bases, the J end by 3 bases, with 7 bases between. Germline loops: CDR1 LNHDA, CDR2 SQIVND (reference sequence). CDR3 DNA: TGTGCCAGTAGTATACGAGGGGACACCGGGGAGCTGTTTTTT. It yields the protein CASSIRGDTGELFF.

The table lists this clone with a few counts. The gene calls are TRBV10-3 and TRBJ1-1; D might be TRBD1 (6 bases). Trimming shortened V by 3 bases and J by 4 bases, and 9 bases separated the two germline ends. Germline CDR1 ENHRY, CDR2 SYGVKD. CDR3 length: 13 residues. As DNA, the CDR3 is TGTGCCATCAGTGACAGGGGCGTCACTGAAGCTTTCTTT. It is translated as CAISDRGVTEAFF.

This clone was seen only a few times. V usage is TRBV19 and J usage is TRBJ2-7; 9 positions match TRBD1. Per germline, CDR1 LNHDA and CDR2 SQIVND (reference sequence). This CDR3 contains 16 residues. Unmatched junction bases numbered 11, after V lost 5 bases and J lost 3 bases. This chain's CDR3 is CASSRHPGQGNYEQYF. The CDR3 DNA sequence: TGTGCCAGTAGTCGACACCCGGGACAGGGAAACTACGAGCAGTACTTC.

V gene TRBV18 combines with J gene TRBJ2-1; D is unclear. The CDR3 runs 14 residues. V shed 6 bases and J shed 1 base, with 10 bases lying between them. Germline lookup yields CDR1 KGHSH and CDR2 LQKENI. CDR3 nucleotides: TGTGCCAGCTCCCCCGGCTGGTCCTACAATGAGCAGTTCTTC. It yields the protein CASSPGWSYNEQFF. The full variable domain, with the rest looked up from reference TRBV18 and TRBJ2-1, is NAGVMQNPRHLVRRRGQEARLRCSPMKGHSHVYWYRQLPEEGLKFMVYLQKENIIDESGMPKERFSAEFPKEGPSILRIQQVVRGDSAAYFCASSPGWSYNEQFFGPGTRLTVL.